These T cell receptor beta chains were read from a single sample in a study of T cell responses to AZD1222 COVID-19 vaccine. Produced via immunoSEQ multiplex PCR; TCRdb's table is partial and in-frame only. Of 75,000 to 100,000 clones in the sample, about 86% were seen once. The specimen comprised peripheral blood, sampled on day 0 of AZD1222 vaccination. These receptors came from an adult in good health. CDR3s include the opening cysteine and the closing phenylalanine or tryptophan. A D gene is named only where the DNA matches it firmly. For some rows the clone size is stated as once, few or many, or as a class when expanded; others skip it.

v_gene	d_gene	abundance	j_gene	CDR3nt	CDR3aa
TRBV2	NA	NA	TRBJ1-2	TGTGCCAGCAGTGTCGGAGGATTTAACTATGGCTACACCTTC	CASSVGGFNYGYTF
TRBV5-6	NA	NA	TRBJ2-7	TGTGCCAGCACACATGGGGGGGAGCAGTACTTC	CASTHGGEQYF
TRBV18	NA	NA	TRBJ1-5	TGTGCCAGCTCACCGGGAAGAGATCAGCCCCAGCATTTT	CASSPGRDQPQHF
TRBV5-4	TRBD1	NA	TRBJ2-7	TGTGCCAGCAGCTTGGCCGGGACAGGGGCAGGCCGGGGCTACTTC	CASSLAGTGAGRGYF
TRBV6-5	TRBD1	NA	TRBJ1-3	TGTGCCAGCAGCCGGACAGGGAGCTCTGGAAACACCATATATTTT	CASSRTGSSGNTIYF
TRBV11-3	NA	NA	TRBJ2-7	TGTGCCAGCAGCTTAAGTCTCGGGCCATACGAGCAGTACTTC	CASSLSLGPYEQYF
TRBV9	TRBD1	NA	TRBJ1-1	TGTGCCAGCAGCAAGGGGGCAGGCGGGACTGAAGCTTTCTTT	CASSKGAGGTEAFF
TRBV5-1	TRBD1	NA	TRBJ2-7	TGCGCCAGCAGCTGGACAGGGTTGAACGAGCAGTACTTC	CASSWTGLNEQYF
TRBV21-1	NA	NA	TRBJ1-2	TGTGCCAGCAGCGATACAGGGGGCCTTCCCTATGGCTACACCTTC	CASSDTGGLPYGYTF
TRBV7-9	NA	NA	TRBJ1-3	TGTGCCAGCAGCTTAGTAGCGTTGAACACCATATATTTT	CASSLVALNTIYF
TRBV19	NA	NA	TRBJ2-5	TGTGCCAGTAGTAGGGGGATACAAGAGACCCAGTACTTC	CASSRGIQETQYF
TRBV30	TRBD1	NA	TRBJ2-5	TGTGCCTGGAGTTGGACAGGGGTGGCGGGATCTGCTCATAGGACCCAGTACTTC	CAWSWTGVAGSAHRTQYF
TRBV2	NA	NA	TRBJ1-4	TGTGCCAGCAGTGAAGGAGGTGGGGGGGAAAAACTGTTTTTT	CASSEGGGGEKLFF
TRBV6-5	TRBD2	NA	TRBJ2-1	TGTGCCAGCAGTAAGCGGGAGGGCCACAACAATGAGCAGTTCTTC	CASSKREGHNNEQFF
TRBV6-5	TRBD1	NA	TRBJ1-1	TGTGCCAGCAGACAACAGGGGGGCACTGAAGCTTTCTTT	CASRQQGGTEAFF
TRBV4-1	TRBD2	NA	TRBJ2-3	TGCGCCAGCAGCCAAGACCCTAGCGGGTTTAGCACAGATACGCAGTATTTT	CASSQDPSGFSTDTQYF
TRBV2	NA	NA	TRBJ1-6	TGTGCCAGCAGACGCAGTCAGGGAATTGTTATAAATTCACCCCTCCACTTT	CASRRSQGIVINSPLHF
TRBV5-1	NA	NA	TRBJ1-1	TGCGCCAGCAGCTTGGGCACGAACACTGAAGCTTTCTTT	CASSLGTNTEAFF
TRBV19	NA	NA	TRBJ1-6	TGTGCCAGTAGTATGCAGGGGCTCAGTTCACCCCTCCACTTT	CASSMQGLSSPLHF
TRBV7-2	TRBD2	NA	TRBJ2-2	TGTGCCAGCAGCTTAGTAGCGGGATTGAACACCGGGGAGCTGTTTTTT	CASSLVAGLNTGELFF
TRBV19	TRBD2	NA	TRBJ2-7	TGTGCCAGTAGTATAGGGCTAGCGGGAGCTTTTTATGAGCAGTACTTC	CASSIGLAGAFYEQYF
TRBV6-2/TRBV6-3	TRBD2	few	TRBJ2-4	TGTGCCAGCAGCCCACTCGTGGGTAGCGGGAGAGAAGCCAAAAACATTCAGTACTTC	CASSPLVGSGREAKNIQYF
TRBV6-6	TRBD1	once	TRBJ2-7	TGTGCCAGCAGGACAGGGACCTACGAGCAGTACTTC	CASRTGTYEQYF
TRBV12-3/TRBV12-4	NA	once	TRBJ2-2	TGTGCCAGCAGTTTGTGGGGCCCCGGGGAGCTGTTTTTT	CASSLWGPGELFF
TRBV24-1	TRBD1	NA	TRBJ1-5	TGTGCCACCAGTGACCCCAGACAGGGGAATCAGCCCCAGCATTTT	CATSDPRQGNQPQHF
TRBV6-5	TRBD1	NA	TRBJ1-2	TGTGCCAGCAGGACAGGGAATCGTCACGGCTACACCTTC	CASRTGNRHGYTF
TRBV5-5	TRBD2	NA	TRBJ2-2	TGTGCCAGCAGCTTGGGGACTAGCCCACTCACCGGGGAGCTGTTTTTT	CASSLGTSPLTGELFF
TRBV7-9	TRBD2	NA	TRBJ2-1	TGTGCCAGCAGTGTTCCTAGCGGGAGGGTCCCTGACAATGAGCAGTTCTTC	CASSVPSGRVPDNEQFF
TRBV27	NA	NA	TRBJ2-2	TGTGCCAGCAGCGGAACGAACACCGGGGAGCTGTTTTTT	CASSGTNTGELFF
TRBV19	TRBD2	NA	TRBJ2-1	TGTGCCAGTGAAGGACTAGCGGGGGGGCTTAATGAGCAGTTCTTC	CASEGLAGGLNEQFF
TRBV30	TRBD1	NA	TRBJ1-5	TGTGCCTGGAGGGGTAGGACAGGGGCCAATCAGCCCCAGCATTTT	CAWRGRTGANQPQHF
TRBV19	TRBD2	NA	TRBJ2-5	TGTGCCAGTAGTGTCGGGGGAGGGATGGGCGAAAAGACCCAGTACTTC	CASSVGGGMGEKTQYF
TRBV4-1	NA	once	TRBJ1-5	TGCGCCAGCAGCCAATCGCCGGAGGAGCTAAAGGGCAATCAGCCCCAGCATTTT	CASSQSPEELKGNQPQHF
TRBV19	NA	NA	TRBJ2-4	TGTGCCAGTAGCGGTCTAGCCAAAAACATTCAGTACTTC	CASSGLAKNIQYF
TRBV29-1	TRBD1	few	TRBJ1-5	TGCAGCGTCGCCGGACAGGATCTAGATCAGCCCCAGCATTTT	CSVAGQDLDQPQHF
TRBV12-3/TRBV12-4	TRBD1	NA	TRBJ1-5	TGTGCCAGCAGCTCGGGACAGGGCCAGCCCCAGCATTTT	CASSSGQGQPQHF
TRBV7-2	TRBD2	NA	TRBJ2-2	TGTGCCAGCAGATTAGGACTAGCGGGAGGAATCGGGGAGCTGTTTTTT	CASRLGLAGGIGELFF
TRBV6-5	TRBD1	NA	TRBJ2-5	TGTGCCAGCGGGACAGGGACATCAGGAGAGACCCAGTACTTC	CASGTGTSGETQYF
TRBV7-9	NA	NA	TRBJ1-1	TGTGCCAGCAGCTTATCCAATGGGGCAGTGGCCATGAACACTGAAGCTTTCTTT	CASSLSNGAVAMNTEAFF
TRBV2	NA	NA	TRBJ1-6	TGTGCCAGCAGCCCAGGGGTACAGGGTAATTCACCCCTCCACTTT	CASSPGVQGNSPLHF
TRBV5-4	NA	NA	TRBJ1-2	TGTGCCACCCTTTCGACAGGTACTAACTATGGCTACACCTTC	CATLSTGTNYGYTF
TRBV12-5	NA	NA	TRBJ2-7	TGTGCTAGTGGTCCAAACTACGAGCAGTACTTC	CASGPNYEQYF